What follows is one T cell receptor (beta chain) and its context. This sample is drawn from a study of T-cell reconstitution after alpha-beta-depleted transplantation in children. V dropped 2 bases and J dropped 3; count of bases not matched to a gene: 6. This CDR3 spans 15 amino acids. The germline gives CDR1 MNHEY, CDR2 SVGAGI. The authors prepared the TCRbeta library with unique molecular identifiers. TCRdb fed the PCR reads into MiXCR, producing one record per CDR3 protein. Altogether around 600,000 distinct CDR3 sequences are present, 16% being singletons, with the ten largest covering 1.1%. The chain recombines TRBV6-5 with TRBJ2-7; TRBD2 agrees at 8 bases. The specimen comprised PBMCs from the stem cell graft donor, sampled from the stem cell graft. The source of this sequence is a human donor who donated a stem cell graft to a child with acute myeloid leukemia. The CDR3 region is CASSYHVGGDYEQYF. The CDR3 DNA sequence: TGTGCCAGCAGTTACCACGTCGGGGGGGACTACGAGCAGTACTTC.